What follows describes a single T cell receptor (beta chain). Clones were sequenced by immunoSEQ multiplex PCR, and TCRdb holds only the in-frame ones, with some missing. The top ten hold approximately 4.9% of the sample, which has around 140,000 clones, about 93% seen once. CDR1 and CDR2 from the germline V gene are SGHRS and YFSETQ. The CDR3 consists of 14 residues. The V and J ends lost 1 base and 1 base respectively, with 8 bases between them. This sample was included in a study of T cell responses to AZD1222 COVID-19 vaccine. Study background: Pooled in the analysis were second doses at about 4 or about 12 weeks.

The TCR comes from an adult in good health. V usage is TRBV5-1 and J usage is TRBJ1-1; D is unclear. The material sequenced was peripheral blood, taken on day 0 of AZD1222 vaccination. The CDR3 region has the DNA TGCGCCAGCAGCTTGATCCCACGGAACACTGAAGCTTTCTTT. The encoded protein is CASSLIPRNTEAFF.